This TCR beta chain is drawn from a study of T cells after yellow fever vaccination. General study results and limits: After the booster, roughly 96% of CD4 and about nine tenths of CD8 primary-response clones were re-detected. A weaker secondary response peaked on day 5, the primary on day 15.

Turning to this clonotype: As yet, its antigen is unknown.

Looked up from germline, CDR1 is DFQATT and CDR2 is SNEGSKA (reference sequence). The CDR3 runs 13 residues. V lost 6 bases, J lost 6 bases, and 15 bases lay in between. TCR cDNA was made by 5'RACE template switching, adding a universal primer site and UMIs. TCRdb processed the 5' RACE reads anew with MiXCR; each CDR3 protein has one entry. This sample yields about 320,000 distinct CDR3 sequences, of which around 12% are seen a single time; 3.2% belongs to the top ten. This receptor was identified in a man aged 18 to 30 who received the YFV17D yellow fever vaccine. The starting material was CD4+ T cells sorted from PBMCs, obtained 15 days after the yellow fever booster vaccination. The chain carries TRBV20-1 and TRBJ2-4; D possibly corresponds to TRBD2 (5 bases). The CDR3 reads CSAPDGVRNIQYF. The CDR3 coding sequence is TGCAGTGCCCCCGACGGGGTGAGAAACATTCAGTACTTC.